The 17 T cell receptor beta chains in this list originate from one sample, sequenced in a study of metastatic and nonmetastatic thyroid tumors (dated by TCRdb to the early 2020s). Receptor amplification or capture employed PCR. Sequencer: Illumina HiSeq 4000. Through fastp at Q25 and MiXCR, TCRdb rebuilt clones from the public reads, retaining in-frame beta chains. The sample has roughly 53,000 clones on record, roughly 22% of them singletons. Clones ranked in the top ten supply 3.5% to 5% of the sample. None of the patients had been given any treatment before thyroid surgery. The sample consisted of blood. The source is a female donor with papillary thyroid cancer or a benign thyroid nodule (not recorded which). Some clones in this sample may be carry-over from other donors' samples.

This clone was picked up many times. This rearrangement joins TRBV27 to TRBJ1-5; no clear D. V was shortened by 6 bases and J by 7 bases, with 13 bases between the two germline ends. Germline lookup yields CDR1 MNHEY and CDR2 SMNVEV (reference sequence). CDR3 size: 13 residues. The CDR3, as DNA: TGTGCCAGCAGACTTAGCCAAACACAGCCCCAGCATTTT. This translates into CASRLSQTQPQHF.

The CDR3 region has the DNA TGCAGTGCTAATCTAAAAAGGGGGTACATTGAGTACTACGAGCAGTACTTC. This translates into CSANLKRGYIEYYEQYF. The V and J genes are TRBV20-1 and TRBJ2-7, with D tentatively TRBD1 (6 bases). This CDR3 region has 17 residues. The V and J ends lost 4 bases and 3 bases respectively, with 25 bases between them. Per the germline V gene, CDR1 is DFQATT and CDR2 is SNEGSKA (reference sequence).

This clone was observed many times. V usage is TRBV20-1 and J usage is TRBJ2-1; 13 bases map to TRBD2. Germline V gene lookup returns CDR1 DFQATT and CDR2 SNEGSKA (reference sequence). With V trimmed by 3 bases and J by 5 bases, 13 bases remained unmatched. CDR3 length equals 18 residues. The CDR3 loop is CSARLLAGGPGIHNEQFF. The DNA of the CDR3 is TGCAGTGCTAGGTTACTAGCGGGAGGGCCTGGGATACACAATGAGCAGTTCTTC.

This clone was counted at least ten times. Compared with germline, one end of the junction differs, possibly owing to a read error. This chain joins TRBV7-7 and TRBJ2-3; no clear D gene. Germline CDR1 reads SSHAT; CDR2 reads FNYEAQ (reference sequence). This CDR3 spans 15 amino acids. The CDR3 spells CASSLVSGSTDTQYF. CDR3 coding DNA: TGTGCTAGCAGCTTAGTTTCCGGAAGCACAGATACGCAGTATTTT.

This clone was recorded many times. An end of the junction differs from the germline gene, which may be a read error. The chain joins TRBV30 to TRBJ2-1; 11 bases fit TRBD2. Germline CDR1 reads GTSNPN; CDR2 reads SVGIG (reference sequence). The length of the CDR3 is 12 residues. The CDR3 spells CAGTSGYNGQFF. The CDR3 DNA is TGTGCCGGGACTAGCGGCTACAATGGGCAGTTCTTC. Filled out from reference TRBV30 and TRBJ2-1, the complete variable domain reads SQTIHQWPATLVQPVGSPLSLECTVEGTSNPNLYWYRQAAGRGLQLLFYSVGIGQISSEVPQNLSASRPQDRQFILSSKKLLLSDSGFYLCAGTSGYNGQFFGPGTRLTVL.

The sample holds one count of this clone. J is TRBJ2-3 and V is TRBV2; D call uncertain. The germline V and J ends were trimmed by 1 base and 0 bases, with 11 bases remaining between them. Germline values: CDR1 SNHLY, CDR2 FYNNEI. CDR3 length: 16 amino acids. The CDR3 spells CASSEVGFSSTDTQYF. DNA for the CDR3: TGTGCCAGCAGTGAAGTGGGTTTCTCTAGCACAGATACGCAGTATTTT. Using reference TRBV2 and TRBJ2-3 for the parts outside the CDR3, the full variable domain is EPEVTQTPSHQVTQMGQEVILRCVPISNHLYFYWYRQILGQKVEFLVSFYNNEISEKSEIFDDQFSVERPDGSNFTLKIRSTKLEDSAMYFCASSEVGFSSTDTQYFGPGTRLTVL.

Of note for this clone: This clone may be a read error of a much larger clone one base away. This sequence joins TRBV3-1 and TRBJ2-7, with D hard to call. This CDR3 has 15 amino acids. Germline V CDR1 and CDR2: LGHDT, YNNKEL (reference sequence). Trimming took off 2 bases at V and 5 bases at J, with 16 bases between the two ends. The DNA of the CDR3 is TGTGCCAGCAGCCAAAGAGTGACCAGCGCCCACGAGCAGTACTTC. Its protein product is CASSQRVTSAHEQYF.

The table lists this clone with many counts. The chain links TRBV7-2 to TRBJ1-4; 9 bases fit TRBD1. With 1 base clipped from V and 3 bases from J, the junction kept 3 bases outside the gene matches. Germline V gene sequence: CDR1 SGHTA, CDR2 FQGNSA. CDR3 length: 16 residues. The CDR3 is CASSLGGQGSNEKLFF. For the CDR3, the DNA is TGTGCCAGCAGCTTAGGGGGACAGGGTTCTAATGAAAAACTGTTTTTT. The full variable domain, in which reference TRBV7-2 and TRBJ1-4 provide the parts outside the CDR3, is GAGVSQSPSNKVTEKGKDVELRCDPISGHTALYWYRQSLGQGLEFLIYFQGNSAPDKSGLPSDRFSAERTGGSVSTLTIQRTQQEDSAVYLCASSLGGQGSNEKLFFGSGTQLSVL.

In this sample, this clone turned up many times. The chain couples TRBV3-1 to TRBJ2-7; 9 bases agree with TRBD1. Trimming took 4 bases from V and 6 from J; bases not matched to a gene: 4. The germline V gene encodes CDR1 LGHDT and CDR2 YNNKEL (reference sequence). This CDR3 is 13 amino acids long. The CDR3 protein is CASSRGQGSEQYF. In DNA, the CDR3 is TGTGCCAGCAGCCGGGGACAGGGCTCCGAGCAGTACTTC.

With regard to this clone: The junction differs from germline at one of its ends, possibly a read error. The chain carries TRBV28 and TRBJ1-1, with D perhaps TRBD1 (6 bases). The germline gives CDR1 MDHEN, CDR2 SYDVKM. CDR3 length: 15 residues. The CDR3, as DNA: TGTGCCAGCAGTTCACGAGAGGGGGTTTGGGCTGAAGCTTTATTT. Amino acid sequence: CASSSREGVWAEALF.

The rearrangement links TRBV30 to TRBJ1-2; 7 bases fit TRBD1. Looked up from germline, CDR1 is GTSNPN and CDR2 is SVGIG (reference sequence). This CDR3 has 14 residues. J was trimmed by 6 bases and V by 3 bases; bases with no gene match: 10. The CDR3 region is CAWSAGTDPDGYTF. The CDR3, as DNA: TGTGCCTGGAGCGCCGGGACAGATCCTGATGGCTACACCTTC.

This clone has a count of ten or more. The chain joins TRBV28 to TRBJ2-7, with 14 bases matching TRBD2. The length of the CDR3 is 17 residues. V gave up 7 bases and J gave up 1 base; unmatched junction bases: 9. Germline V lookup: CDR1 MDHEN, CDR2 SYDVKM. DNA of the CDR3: TGTGCCAGCACCTCCGGGACTAGCGGGAGTAGGTCCTACGAGCAGTACTTC. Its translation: CASTSGTSGSRSYEQYF.

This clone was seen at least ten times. CDR3 residues: CASSPRDGTYEQYF. The CDR3 nucleotides read TGTGCCAGCAGCCCCCGGGACGGTACCTACGAGCAGTACTTC. V is TRBV11-2 and J is TRBJ2-7; D could derive from TRBD1 or TRBD2 (5 bases each). Germline CDR1 SGHAT, CDR2 FQNNGV. Trimming removed 5 bases at V and 2 bases at J, with 13 bases between. The CDR3 length is 14 residues.

The CDR3 coding sequence is TGTGCCAAAAAGGACGGCGTCCAGACTTCGAAGCAGTACTTC. This translates into CAKKDGVQTSKQYF. The chain is built from TRBV6-1 and TRBJ2-7, with unresolved D. CDR1 MNHNS and CDR2 SASEGT come from the germline V gene. The V gene lost 10 bases and the J gene lost 8 bases, with 24 bases spanning the gap. The CDR3 sequence is 14 residues long.

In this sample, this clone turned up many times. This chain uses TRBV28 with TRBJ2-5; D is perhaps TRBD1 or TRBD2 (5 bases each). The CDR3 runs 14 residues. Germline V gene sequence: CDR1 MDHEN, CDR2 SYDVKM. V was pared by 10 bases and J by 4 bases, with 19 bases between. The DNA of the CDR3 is TGTGCCACGTCCCCGGGGCGCGCAACAGAGACCCAGTACTTC. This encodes CATSPGRATETQYF.

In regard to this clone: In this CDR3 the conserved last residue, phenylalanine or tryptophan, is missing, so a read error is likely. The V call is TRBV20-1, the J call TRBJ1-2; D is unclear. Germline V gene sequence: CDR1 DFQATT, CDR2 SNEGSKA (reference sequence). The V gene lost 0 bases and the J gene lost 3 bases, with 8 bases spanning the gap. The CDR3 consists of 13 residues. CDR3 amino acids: CSAREDGYYGYTL. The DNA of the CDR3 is TGCAGTGCTAGAGAGGACGGCTACTATGGCTACACCTTG.

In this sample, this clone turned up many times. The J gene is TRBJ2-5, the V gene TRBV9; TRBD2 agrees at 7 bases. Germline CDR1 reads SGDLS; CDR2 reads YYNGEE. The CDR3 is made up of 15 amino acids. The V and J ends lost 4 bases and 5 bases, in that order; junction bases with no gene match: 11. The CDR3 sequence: CASSLMGRGGETQYF. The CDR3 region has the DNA TGTGCCAGCAGCCTAATGGGGAGGGGCGGGGAGACCCAGTACTTC.